Listed below are T cell receptor beta chains from one sample, sequenced in a study of PD-1 blockade in classical Hodgkin lymphoma. Libraries were prepared by immunoSEQ multiplex PCR; TCRdb keeps only in-frame clonotypes and omits some of them. The table lists roughly 34,000 clones, roughly 94% of them singletons. The sequenced sample consisted of peripheral blood mononuclear cells (PBMCs). The receptor set was obtained from a human donor with classical Hodgkin lymphoma. Each CDR3 is given with its conserved first and last residue. D genes are given only for firm matches. The listing skips clone size in some rows; elsewhere it reads once, few, many or a size class.

>.|TRBV10-1|TRBJ2-4|.
TGCGCCAGCAGCCCTCGGGGCGTGTGGTTC
CASSPRGVWF
>.|TRBV28|TRBJ2-1|.
TGTGCCAGCAGTTTTGCCGACTCGTCCTACAATGAGCAGTTCTTC
CASSFADSSYNEQFF
>TRBD2|TRBV6-6|TRBJ2-1|.
TGTGCCAGCGGCCGGACTAGCTCCTACAATGAGCAGTTCTTC
CASGRTSSYNEQFF
>.|TRBV27|TRBJ1-1|.
TGTGCCAGCAGCTCACGGCCAGGGGATAAAGCTTTCTTT
CASSSRPGDKAFF
>TRBD1|TRBV19|TRBJ1-5|.
TGTGCCAGTAGTACAAGACAGGGGGTAAATCAGCCCCAGCATTTT
CASSTRQGVNQPQHF
>.|TRBV11-2|TRBJ2-5|.
TGTGCCAGCAGCTTGGGCGGTCGGTCACGAGCGTACTTC
CASSLGGRSRAYF
>.|TRBV7-9|TRBJ1-4|.
TGTGCCAGCAGCTCCATCAGTCGTTCAACTAATGAAAAACTGTTTTTT
CASSSISRSTNEKLFF
>.|TRBV9|TRBJ2-1|.
TGTGCCAGCAGCGCGGGCAATGAGCAGTTCTTC
CASSAGNEQFF
>.|TRBV30|TRBJ2-5|.
TGTGCCTGGAGTGTGGGATCGAGGGAGACCCAGTACTTC
CAWSVGSRETQYF
>.|TRBV4-1|TRBJ1-1|.
TGCGCCAGCAGCCACGATTTCAGGGAAGCCTCGGAAGCTTTCTTT
CASSHDFREASEAFF
>TRBD1|TRBV6-4|TRBJ1-3|.
TGTGCCAGCAGTCCGGACAGGGGAAACACCATATATTTT
CASSPDRGNTIYF
>TRBD2|TRBV18|TRBJ2-5|.
TGTGCCAGCTCAGGTCAGCGGGACGCGGAGACCCAGTACTTC
CASSGQRDAETQYF
>TRBD2|TRBV7-2|TRBJ2-5|.
TGTGCCAGCCAACTAGCGGGGGCCCTGTACCAAGAGACCCAGTACTTC
CASQLAGALYQETQYF
>TRBD2|TRBV5-1|TRBJ2-7|.
TGCGCCAGCAGCTTGGAATTTGCGGGGGGCTACGAGCAGTACTTC
CASSLEFAGGYEQYF
>.|TRBV27|TRBJ2-3|.
TGTGCCAGCAGTTTATCGGGGCAGGGAGTCACAGATACGCAGTATTTT
CASSLSGQGVTDTQYF
>.|TRBV27|TRBJ1-1|few
TGTGCCAGCCATGGGGGGGAGGGGAAGGCTGAAGCTTTCTTT
CASHGGEGKAEAFF
>TRBD2|TRBV7-8|TRBJ2-2|.
TGTGCCAGCAGCTTAGACGGCGGGGGGGCCCACACCGGGGAGCTGTTTTTT
CASSLDGGGAHTGELFF
>.|TRBV18|TRBJ1-1|once
TGTGCCAGCTCCCCAACACTTGAGACTGAAGCTTTCTTT
CASSPTLETEAFF
>.|TRBV5-1|TRBJ2-7|few
TGCGCCAGCAGTCGGAGGGCCCTACGAGACGAGCAGTACTTC
CASSRRALRDEQYF
>.|TRBV6-1|TRBJ1-2|.
TGTGCCAGCAGTGAAAGACAGAACTATGGCTACACCTTC
CASSERQNYGYTF
>.|TRBV7-9|TRBJ2-3|.
TGTGCCAGCAGCTCCCCGCCAGATACGCAGTATTTT
CASSSPPDTQYF
>TRBD2|TRBV4-1|TRBJ2-7|.
TGCGCCAGCAGCCAAGCGCCTAGCGGTAGCTCCTACGAGCAGTACTTC
CASSQAPSGSSYEQYF
>.|TRBV4-2|TRBJ2-7|.
TGTGCCAGCAGCTATACCCTTTACGAGCAGTACTTC
CASSYTLYEQYF
>.|TRBV27|TRBJ1-5|.
TGTGCCAGCAGTTTAACGTGGGGCGCGAGGCAGCCCCAGCATTTT
CASSLTWGARQPQHF
>.|TRBV4-2|TRBJ2-7|few
TGTGCCAGCAGCGGACTGGGGGCGTACGAGCAGTACTTC
CASSGLGAYEQYF
>.|TRBV19|TRBJ1-1|.
TGTGCCAGTAATATCGTACAGGGAGACGCTGAAGCTTTCTTT
CASNIVQGDAEAFF
>.|TRBV28|TRBJ1-3|.
TGTGCCAGCAGTCAACTGGCAGGGAGCTCTGGAAACACCATATATTTT
CASSQLAGSSGNTIYF
>.|TRBV7-2|TRBJ2-7|.
TGTGCCAGCAGCTCGTACCGGGACGGGTACGAGCAGTACTTC
CASSSYRDGYEQYF
>.|TRBV5-4|TRBJ2-2|.
TGTGCCAGCAGCCCGGAAAACCCCTTGGCAGTGACCACCGGGGAGCTGTTTTTT
CASSPENPLAVTTGELFF
>.|TRBV15|TRBJ1-2|.
TGTGCCACCAGCAGAGACAGGAACTATGGCTACACCTTC
CATSRDRNYGYTF
>.|TRBV7-2|TRBJ2-1|.
TGTGCCAGCAGCTTAGGGGCGCGAACGAAGCAGTTCTTC
CASSLGARTKQFF
>.|TRBV27|TRBJ2-1|.
TGTGCCAGCAGTTTTACCGGGGGCGACTCCTACAATGAGCAGTTCTTC
CASSFTGGDSYNEQFF
>.|TRBV6-1|TRBJ2-7|.
TGTGCCAGCAGTGAAGGGGGACCCAAGAGGGGCGAGCAGTACTTC
CASSEGGPKRGEQYF
>TRBD1|TRBV28|TRBJ2-5|.
TGTGCCAGCAGTTTTCCCCCGATCGGGACAGGGGGCGCGTTATGGGAGACCCAGTACTTC
CASSFPPIGTGGALWETQYF
>.|TRBV25-1|TRBJ1-3|.
TGTGCCAGCAACTCCGGGGGGGGAAACACCATATATTTT
CASNSGGGNTIYF
>.|TRBV9|TRBJ2-2|.
TGTGCCAGCAGCGGGCAGGCAGCGAACACCGGGGAGCTGTTTTTT
CASSGQAANTGELFF
>.|TRBV7-2|TRBJ1-2|.
TGTGCCAGCAGCTTTGAAACCTATGGCTACACCTTC
CASSFETYGYTF
>TRBD2|TRBV10-2|TRBJ2-3|.
TGCGCCAGCAGACAGACTAGCGGATCCACAGATACGCAGTATTTT
CASRQTSGSTDTQYF
>.|TRBV5-4|TRBJ1-1|.
TGTGCCAGCAGCTTGGAGGGGTCGAGGAACACTGAAGCTTTCTTT
CASSLEGSRNTEAFF
>.|TRBV11-2|TRBJ2-7|.
TGTGCCAGCAGCTTAGTAGCCAGGCCCTACGAGCAGTACTTC
CASSLVARPYEQYF
>.|TRBV4-3|TRBJ1-2|.
TGCGCCAGCAGCCGAAGTGTTACTTCTAACTATGGCTACACCTTC
CASSRSVTSNYGYTF
>.|TRBV29-1|TRBJ2-3|.
TGCAGCGTTGCTCGGCAGGGGAGCACAGATACGCAGTATTTT
CSVARQGSTDTQYF
>.|TRBV7-2|TRBJ1-1|.
TGTGCCAGCAGCTTAAAGAGACAGAGCACTGAAGCTTTCTTT
CASSLKRQSTEAFF
>.|TRBV6-6|TRBJ2-3|.
TGTGCCAGCAGTTACTCGGTTCCAGGTTACGCAGATACGCAGTATTTT
CASSYSVPGYADTQYF
>.|TRBV2|TRBJ2-7|.
TGTGCCAGCAGTGAAGGCGGAGGGACCTACGAGCAGTACTTC
CASSEGGGTYEQYF
>.|TRBV27|TRBJ2-1|.
TGTGCCAGCAGTTTATGGGCCAGCTTAGGTGCGGAGCAGTTCTTC
CASSLWASLGAEQFF
>TRBD2|TRBV30|TRBJ2-1|.
TGTGCCTGGAGTGTACGGGGGGGCCGTAATGAGCAGTTCTTC
CAWSVRGGRNEQFF
>TRBD1|TRBV27|TRBJ2-7|.
TGTGCCAGCAGTACGACCGACAGGGGGCATGCCTCCTACGAGCAGTACTTC
CASSTTDRGHASYEQYF
>.|TRBV9|TRBJ2-3|.
TGTGCCAGCAGCCCCTCCGGGTCCGGCGGAGATACGCAGTATTTT
CASSPSGSGGDTQYF
>.|TRBV6-6|TRBJ2-7|.
TGTGCCAGCAGGTTCCAGGGGGGTACCGACGAGCAGTACTTC
CASRFQGGTDEQYF
>.|TRBV19|TRBJ2-7|.
TGTGCCAGTAGCTCAGGGTCAGGGGCCTACTACGAGCAGTACTTC
CASSSGSGAYYEQYF
>.|TRBV10-3|TRBJ2-7|.
TGTGCCATCAGTGGTAGGAACGAGCAGTACTTC
CAISGRNEQYF
>.|TRBV5-1|TRBJ2-5|.
TGCGCCAGCAGCGAACTGATTCAAGAGACCCAGTACTTC
CASSELIQETQYF
>.|TRBV11-1|TRBJ1-1|.
TGTGCCAGCAGCCAGGTAACAGGGACGCCTTTCTTT
CASSQVTGTPFF
>TRBD1|TRBV12-5|TRBJ2-2|.
TGTGCTAGTGGTTTGTACAGGGGGCTAGGCACCGGGGAGCTGTTTTTT
CASGLYRGLGTGELFF
>.|TRBV7-3|TRBJ1-1|.
TGTGCCAGCAGCAAGGGGCGGACTGAAGCTTTCTTT
CASSKGRTEAFF
>TRBD1|TRBV28|TRBJ2-3|.
TGTGCCAGCAGTTCCCCCCCCTACAGGGGGACCCATACGCAGTATTTT
CASSSPPYRGTHTQYF
>TRBD2|TRBV5-1|TRBJ2-5|.
TGCGCCAGCAGCGCTAGCGGGGGGGCGTTATTGACCCAGTACTTC
CASSASGGALLTQYF
>.|TRBV7-2|TRBJ1-5|.
TGTGCCAGCAGCTTACGTCCAGGGACGGGGAATCAGCCCCAGCATTTT
CASSLRPGTGNQPQHF